Described below is a single T cell receptor (beta chain) sequence and its context. What it recognizes is unknown. TCRdb's copy holds only in-frame clones and misses some; the assay was immunoSEQ multiplex PCR. The sample lists about 140,000 clones, approximately 92% occurring once. This entry belongs to a study of T cell responses to AZD1222 COVID-19 vaccine. The study, taken as a whole, reports: Donors skewed white British and female; clonal diversity was possibly underestimated. Targets within unmutated variant regions were reportedly found for nearly half of spike-specific TCRs.

The CDR3 extends over 14 amino acids. V was pared by 2 bases and J by 2 bases, with 2 bases of the junction left unmatched. CDR1 is KGHSY and CDR2 is FQNENV in the germline V gene. J is TRBJ2-5 and V is TRBV16; 7 bases match TRBD1. This receptor was obtained from an adult who received the AZD1222 COVID-19 vaccine. The sample consisted of peripheral blood, taken 28 days after the second AZD1222 dose. The CDR3 coding sequence is TGTGCCAGCAGCCAAGGGACAGTACAAGAGACCCAGTACTTC. Protein sequence: CASSQGTVQETQYF. The full variable domain, its missing parts supplied by reference TRBV16 and TRBJ2-5, is GEEVAQTPKHLVRGEGQKAKLYCAPIKGHSYVFWYQQVLKNEFKFLISFQNENVFDETGMPKERFSAKCLPNSPCSLEIQATKLEDSAVYFCASSQGTVQETQYFGPGTRLLVL.